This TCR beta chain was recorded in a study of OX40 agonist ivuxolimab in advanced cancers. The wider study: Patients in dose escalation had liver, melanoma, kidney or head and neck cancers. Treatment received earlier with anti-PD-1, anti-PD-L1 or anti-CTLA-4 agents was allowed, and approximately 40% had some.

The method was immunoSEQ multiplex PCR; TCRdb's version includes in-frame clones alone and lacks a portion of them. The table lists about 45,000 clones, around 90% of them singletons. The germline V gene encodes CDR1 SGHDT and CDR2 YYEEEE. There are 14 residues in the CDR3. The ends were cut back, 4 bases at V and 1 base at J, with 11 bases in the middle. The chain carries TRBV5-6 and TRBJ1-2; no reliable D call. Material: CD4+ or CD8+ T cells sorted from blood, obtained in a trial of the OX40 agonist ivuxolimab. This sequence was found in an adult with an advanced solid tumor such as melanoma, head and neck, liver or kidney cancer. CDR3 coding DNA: TGTGCCAGCAGCCTGGAGTCCGATAACTATGGCTACACCTTC. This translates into CASSLESDNYGYTF. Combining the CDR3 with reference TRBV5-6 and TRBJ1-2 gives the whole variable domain DAGVTQSPTHLIKTRGQQVTLRCSPKSGHDTVSWYQQALGQGPQFIFQYYEEEERQRGNFPDRFSGHQFPNYSSELNVNALLLGDSALYLCASSLESDNYGYTFGSGTRLTVV.